The T cell receptor (beta chain) under discussion was sequenced for a study of molecular identifiers for immune sequencing clone quantification. TCRdb re-derived calls from the PCR reads in MiXCR, one entry per CDR3 protein. The sample contains about 510,000 distinct CDR3 sequences, around 23% of which appear only once. Germline lookup yields CDR1 MNHEY and CDR2 SVGEGT. The CDR3 has 14 residues. V was shortened by 2 bases and J by 2 bases, with 10 bases between the two germline ends. The chain links TRBV6-2 or TRBV6-3 to TRBJ2-7; a possible D gene is TRBD2 (6 bases). The clonotype comes from a human donor in good health. Some libraries in this study had Jurkat cell RNA spiked in. The sequenced material came from naive CD8+ T cells from blood, with Jurkat cell RNA spiked in. Subset given: FACS-sorted CD8+CD4-CCR7+CD45RA+ naive T cells. CDR3 sequence reads: CASSYRGETYEQYF. The CDR3 DNA reads TGTGCCAGCAGTTACCGCGGGGAAACCTACGAGCAGTACTTC.